This T cell receptor (beta chain) was documented in a study of shared clonotypes between healthy human individuals. Study-level findings and limits: Naive subsets tended to show greater estimated richness than memory subsets. Only blood underwent sampling, and tissue repertoires likely differ.

CD8 cells regarded as naive lacked CD45RO, were positively chosen for CCR7, and omitted terminally differentiated effector memory CD45RA+ cells. Free of recent acute infections or vaccinations, the donors were healthy HIV-negative adults. In the sorted-subset replicate PCRs, 200 ng DNA, roughly 30,000 T cell genomes, was used. This table comes from immunoSEQ multiplex PCR, and its TCRdb copy is limited to in-frame clones, with some not included. This sample carries hundreds of thousands of clones, 80% to 95% of them seen once, and the ten largest clones take 24%. With regard to this clone: Its antigen is undetermined.

The germline V gene encodes CDR1 SQVTM and CDR2 ANQGSEA. The CDR3 is 12 amino acids. Between the trimmed V and J ends, which lost 6 bases and 0 bases, there was a span of 6 bases. The sequence was collected from a man aged 25-40 years in good health. The chain uses TRBV29-1 and TRBJ1-3, with D possibly TRBD1 on 5 matching bases. The material sequenced was naive CD8+ T cells sorted from blood. CDR3 region: CSVGGSGNTIYF. CDR3 in DNA: TGCAGCGTGGGGGGCTCTGGAAACACCATATATTTT.